The present TCR beta chain was sequenced within a study of CD8 T cells in ankylosing spondylitis. In making TCR beta libraries, quantitative 5'-RACE with molecular barcodes was used. TCRdb ran MiXCR on the 5' RACE reads and lists one entry per CDR3 protein. This repertoire shows about 540,000 distinct CDR3 sequences, roughly 13% found once; its top ten account for around 7%. The CDR3 totals 16 residues. Germline CDR1 reads DFQATT; CDR2 reads SNEGSKA (reference sequence). The trim removed 5 bases at V and 6 bases at J, leaving 16 bases unmatched. Study findings and constraints: A motif of under 10 highly homologous TCR beta variants was seen as apparently characteristic of ankylosing spondylitis blood.

This clonotype was seen many times. The antigen is unknown. The clonotype comes from a male donor with ankylosing spondylitis. The sample comprised blood, either unsorted or a sorted T cell fraction (not recorded which). The chain couples TRBV20-1 to TRBJ2-3, with 8 bases fitting TRBD2. The CDR3 DNA reads as TGCAGTGCTCCTGACCTTGAAGCGGGGGTTCCGGATACGCAGTATTTT. Translation: CSAPDLEAGVPDTQYF.